A selection of T cell receptor beta chains follows, all from one sample in a study of control samples from healthy donors and cancer patients. Clones were read by immunoSEQ multiplex PCR, and TCRdb kept only the in-frame ones, dropping some. The table includes under 80,000 clones, approximately 94% detected once. Sample: blood. Source of these receptors: a woman aged 30 to 39 in good health. Each CDR3 is given with its conserved first and last residue. Each record gives: J gene, D gene, V gene, CDR3 protein. A D gene is named only where the DNA matches it firmly.

>TRBJ1-2|TRBD1|TRBV18
CASSTRTGPAGYTF
>TRBJ2-3|TRBD2|TRBV6-4
CASSDSYSGSDTQYF
>TRBJ1-4|.|TRBV24-1
CATSGNREEKLFF
>TRBJ1-6|.|TRBV28
CASRGGSPLHF
>TRBJ1-1|TRBD1|TRBV5-1
CASSLTGGMNTEAFF
>TRBJ1-1|.|TRBV25-1
CASRGEGDTEAFF
>TRBJ1-6|TRBD1|TRBV28
CASSETGGLVSLHF
>TRBJ1-4|TRBD1|TRBV3-1/TRBV3-2
CASSQVSGTGEKLFF
>TRBJ2-6|TRBD1|TRBV28
CASSRPGTGGSGANVLTF
>TRBJ1-1|.|TRBV28
CASSLGTTRLNTEAFF
>TRBJ1-2|.|TRBV2
CASSTDPYGYTF
>TRBJ1-4|.|TRBV10-3
CAIRGNAREKLFF
>TRBJ1-2|.|TRBV6-1
CASSGPPGSFFNYGYTF
>TRBJ2-3|.|TRBV15
CATSRDFRGPGTDTQYF
>TRBJ2-7|TRBD1|TRBV2
CASRGRTGDEQYF
>TRBJ2-3|TRBD1|TRBV12-3/TRBV12-4
CASNLRDRGPYF
>TRBJ1-4|.|TRBV7-8
CASSLQPVLFTTNEKLFF
>TRBJ2-1|TRBD2|TRBV3-1/TRBV3-2
CASSHTSGGQNEQFF
>TRBJ1-6|.|TRBV6-1
CASSDLNNSPLHF
>TRBJ1-6|.|TRBV6-5
CASSYNGPPSPLHF
>TRBJ1-1|.|TRBV28
CASMFRMNTEAFF
>TRBJ1-1|.|TRBV5-6
CASSLGANTEAFF
>TRBJ2-7|TRBD1|TRBV6-5
CASRLGTGIFYEQYF
>TRBJ1-3|.|TRBV6-2/TRBV6-3
CASSYSLNTIYF
>TRBJ1-1|.|TRBV11-2
CASSLGGRGGNTEAFF
>TRBJ1-4|.|TRBV21-1
CASSGRTADTTNEKLFF
>TRBJ2-7|TRBD1|TRBV2
CASIPGTGGYEQYF
>TRBJ2-3|.|TRBV19
CASSTWDTQYF
>TRBJ2-1|.|TRBV7-9
CASSLVKIARKDRDEQFF
>TRBJ1-5|.|TRBV28
CASRLGGSNQPQHF
>TRBJ1-1|.|TRBV24-1
CATSGGVGATEAFF
>TRBJ1-6|.|TRBV25-1
CASSEPPGATASPLHF
>TRBJ2-7|.|TRBV7-2
CASSFPGATYEQYF
>TRBJ1-1|.|TRBV5-1
CASSLAGEGEAFF
>TRBJ1-2|.|TRBV3-1/TRBV3-2
CASTPRGSYGYTF
>TRBJ1-4|.|TRBV28
CASGGGRANEKLFF
>TRBJ2-5|.|TRBV9
CASSAWTQETQYF